The rows below give T cell receptor beta chains drawn from one sample of a study of control samples from healthy donors and cancer patients. The method was immunoSEQ multiplex PCR; TCRdb's version includes in-frame clones alone and lacks a portion of them. The table has 100,000 to 150,000 clones, roughly 90% seen once; the top ten hold 6.5% to 9.5%. Material for sequencing was PBMCs. The receptors were sampled from a man aged 50-59 years with head and neck cancer. Both conserved end residues are part of each CDR3. D genes are given only for firm matches. Clone size is given for some rows only: seen once, a few or many times, or a class if the clone is expanded.

>.|TRBJ2-3|TRBV27|.
CASSLTPVLTDTQYF
TGTGCCAGCAGTTTAACCCCGGTTCTCACAGATACGCAGTATTTT
>TRBD2|TRBJ2-7|TRBV7-9|.
CASSSPVAGAYEQYF
TGTGCCAGCAGCTCCCCGGTAGCGGGAGCGTACGAGCAGTACTTC
>.|TRBJ2-5|TRBV7-2|once
CASSFTFQETQYF
TGTGCCAGCAGCTTTACTTTCCAAGAGACCCAGTACTTC
>.|TRBJ1-4|TRBV5-4|.
CASSLGGARLVGSVF
TGTGCCAGCAGCTTGGGGGGAGCTAGGTTGGTAGGCAGCGTTTTT
>.|TRBJ1-2|TRBV19|.
CASSSGSGNNYGYTF
TGTGCCAGTAGTTCCGGGTCAGGGAATAACTATGGCTACACCTTC
>.|TRBJ2-5|TRBV6-1|once
CASSEAGSRETQYF
TGTGCCAGCAGTGAAGCGGGGTCGCGGGAGACCCAGTACTTC
>.|TRBJ1-3|TRBV5-1|.
CASRPGQTGDTIYF
TGCGCCAGCAGACCCGGACAGACGGGGGACACCATATATTTT
>.|TRBJ1-6|TRBV28|.
CASSFSHGGPTYNSPLHF
TGTGCCAGCAGTTTCTCCCACGGGGGGCCGACCTATAATTCACCCCTCCACTTT
>TRBD2|TRBJ2-2|TRBV27|.
CASRSWGLADTGELFF
TGTGCCAGCAGGTCCTGGGGACTAGCGGATACCGGGGAGCTGTTTTTT
>TRBD1|TRBJ2-2|TRBV19|.
CASRDRGGLTPAIEFF
TGTGCCAGTAGGGACAGGGGCGGCCTCACTCCCGCTATTGAATTTTTT
>TRBD2|TRBJ2-3|TRBV5-1|.
CASSPRTSPSTDTQYF
TGCGCCAGCAGCCCCCGGACTAGCCCCAGCACAGATACGCAGTATTTT
>.|TRBJ1-2|TRBV28|once
CASSLPSAYGYTF
TGTGCCAGCAGTTTACCCAGTGCCTATGGCTACACCTTC
>.|TRBJ2-7|TRBV18|.
CASSPPNSGSSYEQYF
TGTGCCAGCTCACCACCCAATAGCGGATCCTCCTACGAGCAGTACTTC
>.|TRBJ1-5|TRBV18|.
CASSPPNMVDQPQHF
TGTGCCAGCTCACCACCAAATATGGTAGATCAGCCCCAGCATTTT
>TRBD1|TRBJ1-2|TRBV5-6|.
CASSLDRELFF
TGTGCCAGCAGCCTCGACAGGGAACTCTTCTTC
>.|TRBJ1-2|TRBV3-1/TRBV3-2|.
CASSQENGGAGYGYTF
TGTGCCAGCAGCCAAGAAAACGGGGGCGCGGGATATGGCTACACCTTC
>.|TRBJ1-3|TRBV5-5|.
CASRLTRGGNTIYF
TGTGCCAGCAGACTGACGAGGGGTGGAAACACCATATATTTT
>.|TRBJ1-5|TRBV7-2|.
CASSLVGSGNQPQHF
TGTGCCAGCAGCTTAGTAGGTAGCGGCAATCAGCCCCAGCATTTT
>.|TRBJ1-5|TRBV13|.
CASSIQGFNQPQHF
TGTGCCAGCAGCATACAGGGATTCAATCAGCCCCAGCATTTT
>TRBD2|TRBJ2-1|TRBV2|.
CASSPGLGFGEQFF
TGTGCCAGCAGCCCGGGACTAGGATTCGGTGAGCAGTTCTTC
>.|TRBJ1-5|TRBV19|.
CASSIQGSGNQPQHF
TGTGCCAGTAGTATACAGGGCTCGGGCAATCAGCCCCAGCATTTT
>TRBD2|TRBJ2-5|TRBV5-1|.
CASSYSGGASETQYF
TGCGCCAGCAGCTATAGCGGGGGGGCGTCAGAGACCCAGTACTTC
>.|TRBJ2-7|TRBV11-2|.
CASSRRGWGQPSYEQYF
TGTGCCAGCAGCCGGCGCGGTTGGGGACAACCTTCCTACGAGCAGTACTTC
>TRBD1|TRBJ2-1|TRBV29-1|.
CSVGDSTDNEQFF
TGCAGCGTCGGGGACAGTACAGACAATGAGCAGTTCTTC
>TRBD2|TRBJ2-7|TRBV27|.
CASSLNPGGGYEQYF
TGTGCCAGCAGTTTAAACCCGGGGGGGGGATACGAGCAGTACTTC
>TRBD1|TRBJ2-1|TRBV18|.
CASSPGQGGNNEQFF
TGTGCCAGCTCACCGGGACAGGGTGGGAACAATGAGCAGTTCTTC
>.|TRBJ1-3|TRBV25-1|.
CASSETVPSGNTIYF
TGTGCCAGCAGTGAAACAGTCCCCTCTGGAAACACCATATATTTT
>.|TRBJ2-1|TRBV19|.
CASSITGQPYNEQFF
TGTGCCAGTAGTATTACAGGGCAACCCTACAATGAGCAGTTCTTC
>TRBD1|TRBJ2-5|TRBV5-1|.
CASSPPTGGSQTQYF
TGCGCCAGCAGCCCCCCGACAGGGGGTAGTCAGACCCAGTACTTC
>.|TRBJ2-7|TRBV19|.
CASSINQGIGYEQYF
TGTGCCAGTAGTATAAATCAGGGGATAGGGTACGAGCAGTACTTC
>TRBD1|TRBJ2-1|TRBV5-1|.
CASSLGTENEQFF
TGCGCCAGCAGTCTTGGGACAGAGAATGAGCAGTTCTTC
>.|TRBJ2-2|TRBV9|.
CASSVLSGTTGAGELFF
TGTGCCAGCAGCGTACTGAGCGGAACTACTGGGGCCGGGGAGCTGTTTTTT
>.|TRBJ1-5|TRBV29-1|.
CSVLVGVAVEGPQHF
TGCAGCGTTCTAGTGGGCGTCGCAGTAGAGGGGCCCCAGCATTTT
>TRBD2|TRBJ2-1|TRBV11-3|.
CASSLNSGPYNEQFF
TGTGCCAGCAGCCTCAATAGCGGGCCTTACAATGAGCAGTTCTTC
>.|TRBJ1-2|TRBV28|.
CASTPGGRNYGYTF
TGTGCCAGCACCCCGGGAGGCAGGAACTATGGCTACACCTTC
>.|TRBJ2-4|TRBV21-1|.
CASSKGPDSPRKNIQYF
TGTGCCAGCAGCAAAGGTCCCGACAGCCCGAGGAAAAACATTCAGTACTTC
>.|TRBJ1-5|TRBV27|few
CASSLGGYQPQHF
TGTGCCAGCAGTTTAGGAGGCTACCAGCCCCAGCATTTT
>TRBD2|TRBJ2-4|TRBV23-1|.
CASSQSTLAAKNIQYF
TGCGCCAGCAGTCAATCAACACTAGCGGCCAAAAACATTCAGTACTTC
>TRBD2|TRBJ2-5|TRBV7-9|few
CASSSGTSGLETQYF
TGTGCCAGCAGTTCAGGGACTAGCGGTTTAGAGACCCAGTACTTC
>.|TRBJ2-7|TRBV5-1|.
CASSYSDGAYEQYF
TGCGCCAGCAGCTATTCAGACGGAGCCTACGAGCAGTACTTC
>TRBD1|TRBJ1-5|TRBV7-8|.
CASSTTGNQPQHF
TGTGCCAGCAGCACGACAGGGAATCAGCCCCAGCATTTT
>.|TRBJ1-6|TRBV6-6|.
CASSYSAGGESPLHF
TGTGCCAGCAGTTACTCCGCGGGGGGAGAGTCACCCCTCCACTTT
>TRBD1|TRBJ2-5|TRBV6-6|once
CASSQQGARRETQYF
TGTGCCAGCAGCCAACAGGGGGCAAGGAGGGAGACCCAGTACTTC
>.|TRBJ2-7|TRBV18|.
CASSPMGTYEQYF
TGTGCCAGCTCACCGATGGGAACCTACGAGCAGTACTTC
>.|TRBJ1-5|TRBV2|.
CASSEALPGSQPQHF
TGTGCCAGCAGTGAAGCGCTTCCGGGGTCCCAGCCCCAGCATTTT
>TRBD2|TRBJ2-7|TRBV11-3|once
CASSPGTSESYEQYF
TGTGCCAGCAGCCCAGGGACTAGCGAGTCCTACGAGCAGTACTTC